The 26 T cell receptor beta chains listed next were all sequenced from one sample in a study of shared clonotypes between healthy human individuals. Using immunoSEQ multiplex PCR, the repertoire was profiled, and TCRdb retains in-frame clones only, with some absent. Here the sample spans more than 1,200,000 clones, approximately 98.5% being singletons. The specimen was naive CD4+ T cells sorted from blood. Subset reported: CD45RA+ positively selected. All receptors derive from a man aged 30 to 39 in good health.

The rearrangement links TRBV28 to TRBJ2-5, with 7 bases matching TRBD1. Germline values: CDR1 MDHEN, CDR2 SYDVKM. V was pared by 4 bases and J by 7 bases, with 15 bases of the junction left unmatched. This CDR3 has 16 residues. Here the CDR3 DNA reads TGTGCCAGCAGTTCTCCCCGGGACAGCGAAGTTGGGACCCAGTACTTC. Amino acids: CASSSPRDSEVGTQYF.

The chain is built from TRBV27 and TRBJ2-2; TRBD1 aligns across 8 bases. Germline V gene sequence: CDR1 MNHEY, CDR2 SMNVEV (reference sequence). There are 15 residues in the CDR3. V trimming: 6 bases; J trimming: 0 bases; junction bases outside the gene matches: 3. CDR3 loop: CASRPGQANTGELFF. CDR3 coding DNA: TGTGCCAGCAGACCGGGACAGGCGAACACCGGGGAGCTGTTTTTT.

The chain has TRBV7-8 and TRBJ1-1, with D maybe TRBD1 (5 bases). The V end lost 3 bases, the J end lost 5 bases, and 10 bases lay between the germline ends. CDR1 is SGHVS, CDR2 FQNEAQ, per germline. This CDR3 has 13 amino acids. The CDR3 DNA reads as TGTGCCAGCAGCTTCGACAGTTGGACTGAAGCTTTCTTT. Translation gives CASSFDSWTEAFF.

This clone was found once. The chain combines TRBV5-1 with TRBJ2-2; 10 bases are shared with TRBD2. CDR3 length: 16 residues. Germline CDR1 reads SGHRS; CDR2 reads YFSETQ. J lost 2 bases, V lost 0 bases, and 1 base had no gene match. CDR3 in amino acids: CASSLELAGNTGELFF. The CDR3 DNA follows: TGCGCCAGCAGCTTGGAACTAGCGGGAAACACCGGGGAGCTGTTTTTT.

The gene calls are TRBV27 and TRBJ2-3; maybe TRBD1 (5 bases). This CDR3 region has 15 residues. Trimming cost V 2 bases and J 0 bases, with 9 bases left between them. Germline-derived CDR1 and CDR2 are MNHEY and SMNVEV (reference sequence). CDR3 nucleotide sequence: TGTGCCAGCAGTTTAGGTCAGGGAAGCACAGATACGCAGTATTTT. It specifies CASSLGQGSTDTQYF.

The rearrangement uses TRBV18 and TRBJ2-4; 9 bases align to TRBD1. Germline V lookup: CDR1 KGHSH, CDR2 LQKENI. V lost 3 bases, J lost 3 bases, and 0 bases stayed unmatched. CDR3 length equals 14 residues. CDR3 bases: TGTGCCAGCTCACCGGGACAGGGCAAAAACATTCAGTACTTC. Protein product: CASSPGQGKNIQYF. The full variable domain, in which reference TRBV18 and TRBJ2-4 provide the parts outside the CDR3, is NAGVMQNPRHLVRRRGQEARLRCSPMKGHSHVYWYRQLPEEGLKFMVYLQKENIIDESGMPKERFSAEFPKEGPSILRIQQVVRGDSAAYFCASSPGQGKNIQYFGAGTRLSVL.

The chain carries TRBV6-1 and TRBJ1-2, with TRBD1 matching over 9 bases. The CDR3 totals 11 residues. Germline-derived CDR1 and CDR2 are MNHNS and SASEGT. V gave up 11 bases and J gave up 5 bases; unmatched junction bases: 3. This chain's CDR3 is CAGGQGYGYTF. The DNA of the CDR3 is TGTGCCGGGGGACAGGGATATGGCTACACCTTC.

The CDR3 sequence is CASSRRRGLAGGYNEQFF. CDR3 DNA sequence: TGTGCCAGCAGCCGCCGCCGAGGGTTAGCGGGAGGGTACAATGAGCAGTTCTTC. This chain connects TRBV7-2 to TRBJ2-1; 11 bases agree with TRBD2. CDR3 size: 18 residues. V lost 5 bases, J lost 4 bases, and 13 bases stayed unmatched. Germline V CDR1 and CDR2: SGHTA, FQGNSA.

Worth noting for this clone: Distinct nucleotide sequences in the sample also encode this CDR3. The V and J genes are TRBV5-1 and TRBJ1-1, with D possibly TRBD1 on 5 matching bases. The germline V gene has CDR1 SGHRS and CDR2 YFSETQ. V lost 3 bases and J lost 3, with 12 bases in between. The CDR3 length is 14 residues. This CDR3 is CASSSLRGDTEAFF. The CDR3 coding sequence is TGCGCCAGCAGCTCCCTTCGGGGCGACACTGAAGCTTTCTTT.

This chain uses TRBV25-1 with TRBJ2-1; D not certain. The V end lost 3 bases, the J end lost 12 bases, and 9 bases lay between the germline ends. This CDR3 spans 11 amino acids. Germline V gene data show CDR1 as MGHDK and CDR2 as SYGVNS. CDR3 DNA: TGTGCCAGCAGTGATACCTCGCTGCAGTTCTTC. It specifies CASSDTSLQFF. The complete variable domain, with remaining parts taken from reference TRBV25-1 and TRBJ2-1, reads EADIYQTPRYLVIGTGKKITLECSQTMGHDKMYWYQQDPGMELHLIHYSYGVNSTEKGDLSSESTVSRIRTEHFPLTLESARPSHTSQYLCASSDTSLQFFGPGTRLTVL.

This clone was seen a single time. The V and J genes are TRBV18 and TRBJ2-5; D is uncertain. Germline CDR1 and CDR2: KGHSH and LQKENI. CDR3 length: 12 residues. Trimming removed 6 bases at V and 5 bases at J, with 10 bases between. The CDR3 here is CASSLIPETQYF. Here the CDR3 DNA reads TGTGCCAGCTCCCTTATCCCCGAGACCCAGTACTTC.

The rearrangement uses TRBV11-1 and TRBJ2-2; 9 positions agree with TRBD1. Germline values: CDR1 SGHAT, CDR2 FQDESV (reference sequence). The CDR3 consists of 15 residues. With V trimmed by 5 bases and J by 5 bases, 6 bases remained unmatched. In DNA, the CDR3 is TGTGCCAGCAGCCTACGGGGGACAGGGACCGGGGAGCTGTTTTTT. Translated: CASSLRGTGTGELFF. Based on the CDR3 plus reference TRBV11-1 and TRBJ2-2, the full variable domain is EAEVAQSPRYKITEKSQAVAFWCDPISGHATLYWYRQILGQGPELLVQFQDESVVDDSQLPKDRFSAERLKGVDSTLKIQPAELGDSAMYLCASSLRGTGTGELFFGEGSRLTVL.

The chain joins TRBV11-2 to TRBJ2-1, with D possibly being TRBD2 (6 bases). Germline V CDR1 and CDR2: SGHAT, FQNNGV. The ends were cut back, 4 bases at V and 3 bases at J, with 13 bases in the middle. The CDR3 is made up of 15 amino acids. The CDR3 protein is CASSSRSGNYNEQFF. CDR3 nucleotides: TGTGCCAGCAGCTCCCGTAGCGGAAACTACAATGAGCAGTTCTTC.

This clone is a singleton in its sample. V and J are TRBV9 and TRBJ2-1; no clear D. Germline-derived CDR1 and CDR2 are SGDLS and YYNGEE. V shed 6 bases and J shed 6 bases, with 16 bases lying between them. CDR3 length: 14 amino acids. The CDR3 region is CASTVWPSSNEQFF. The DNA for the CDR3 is TGTGCCAGCACCGTCTGGCCCAGCAGCAATGAGCAGTTCTTC.

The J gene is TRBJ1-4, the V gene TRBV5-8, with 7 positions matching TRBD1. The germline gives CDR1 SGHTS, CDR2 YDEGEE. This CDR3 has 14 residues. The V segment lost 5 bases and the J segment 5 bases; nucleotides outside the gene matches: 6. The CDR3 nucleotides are TGTGCCAGCAGGGAGTGGGACAGAAATGAAAAACTGTTTTTT. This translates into CASREWDRNEKLFF.

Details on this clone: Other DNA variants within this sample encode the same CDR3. This CDR3 reads CAISGTTDTQYF. The CDR3 DNA follows: TGTGCCATCAGTGGGACTACAGATACGCAGTATTTT. The chain couples TRBV10-3 to TRBJ2-3; D possibly corresponds to TRBD2 (5 bases). V was clipped by 4 bases and J by 3 bases, with 5 bases between them. Per germline, CDR1 ENHRY and CDR2 SYGVKD. The CDR3 runs to 12 residues.

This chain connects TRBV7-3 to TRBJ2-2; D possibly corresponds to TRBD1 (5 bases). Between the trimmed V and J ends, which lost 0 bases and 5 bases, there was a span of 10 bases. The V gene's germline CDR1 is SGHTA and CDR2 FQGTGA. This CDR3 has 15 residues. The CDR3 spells CASSLTGLTTGELFF. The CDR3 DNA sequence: TGTGCCAGCAGCTTAACGGGGCTCACGACCGGGGAGCTGTTTTTT.

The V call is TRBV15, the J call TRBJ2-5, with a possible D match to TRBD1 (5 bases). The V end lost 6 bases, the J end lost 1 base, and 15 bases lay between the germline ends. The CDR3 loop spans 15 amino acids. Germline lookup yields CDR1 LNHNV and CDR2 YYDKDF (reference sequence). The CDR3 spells CATRRALGPQETQYF. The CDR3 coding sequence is TGTGCCACCAGGCGAGCCTTGGGGCCCCAAGAGACCCAGTACTTC.

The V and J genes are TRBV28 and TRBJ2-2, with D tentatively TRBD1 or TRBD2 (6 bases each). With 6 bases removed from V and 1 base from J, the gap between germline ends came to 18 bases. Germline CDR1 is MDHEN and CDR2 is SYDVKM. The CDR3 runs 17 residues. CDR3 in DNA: TGTGCCAGCAGAATGGGCGGGATGACAGGGAACACCGGGGAGCTGTTTTTT. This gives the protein CASRMGGMTGNTGELFF.

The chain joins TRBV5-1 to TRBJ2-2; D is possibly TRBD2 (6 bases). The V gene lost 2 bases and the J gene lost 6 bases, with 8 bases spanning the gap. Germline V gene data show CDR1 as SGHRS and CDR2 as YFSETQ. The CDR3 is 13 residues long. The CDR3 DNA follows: TGCGCCAGCAGCTTCGGGGGATCCGGGGAGCTGTTTTTT. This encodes CASSFGGSGELFF.

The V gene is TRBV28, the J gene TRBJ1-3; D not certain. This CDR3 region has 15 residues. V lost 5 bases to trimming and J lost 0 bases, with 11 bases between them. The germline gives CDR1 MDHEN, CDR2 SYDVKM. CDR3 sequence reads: CASSGYISSGNTIYF. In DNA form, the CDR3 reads TGTGCCAGCAGTGGGTACATCAGCTCTGGAAACACCATATATTTT.

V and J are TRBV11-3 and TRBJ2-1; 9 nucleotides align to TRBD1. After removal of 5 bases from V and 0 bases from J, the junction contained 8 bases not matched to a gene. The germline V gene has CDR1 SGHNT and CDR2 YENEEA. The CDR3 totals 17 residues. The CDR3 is CASSPGTGIFSYNEQFF. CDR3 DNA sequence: TGTGCCAGCAGCCCCGGGACAGGGATATTCTCCTACAATGAGCAGTTCTTC.

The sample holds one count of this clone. The CDR3 coding sequence is TGTGCCAGCAGCGTAGGGTCAGGGGCCGTCTCGTACGAGCAGTACTTC. Its protein product is CASSVGSGAVSYEQYF. This chain joins TRBV9 and TRBJ2-7; perhaps TRBD1 as D (6 bases). Germline-derived CDR1 and CDR2 are SGDLS and YYNGEE. This CDR3 comprises 16 residues. V dropped 0 bases and J dropped 4 bases, with 17 bases sitting between them.

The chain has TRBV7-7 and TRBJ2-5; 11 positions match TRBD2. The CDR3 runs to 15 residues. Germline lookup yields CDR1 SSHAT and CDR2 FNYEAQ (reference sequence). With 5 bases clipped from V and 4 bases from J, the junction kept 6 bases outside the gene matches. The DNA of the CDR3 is TGTGCCAGCAGCCAACGACTAGCGGGGAGAGAGACCCAGTACTTC. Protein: CASSQRLAGRETQYF.

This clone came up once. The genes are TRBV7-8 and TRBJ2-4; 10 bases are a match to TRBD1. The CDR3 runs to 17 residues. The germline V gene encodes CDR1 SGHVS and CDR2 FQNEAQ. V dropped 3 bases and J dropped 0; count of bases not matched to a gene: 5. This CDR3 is CASSFPGQGLAKNIQYF. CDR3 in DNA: TGTGCCAGCAGCTTCCCGGGACAGGGGTTAGCCAAAAACATTCAGTACTTC.

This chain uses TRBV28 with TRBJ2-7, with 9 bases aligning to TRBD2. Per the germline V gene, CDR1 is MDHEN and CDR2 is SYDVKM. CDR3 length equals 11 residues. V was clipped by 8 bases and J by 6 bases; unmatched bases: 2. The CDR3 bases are TGTGCCAGCGGGACTAGCCGCGAGCAGTACTTC. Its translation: CASGTSREQYF.